These T cell receptor beta chains were read from a single sample in a study of CD8+ T cells in alopecia areata. Sequencing used immunoSEQ multiplex PCR; TCRdb keeps in-frame clones, though not all of them. Of around 100,000 clones in the sample, less than 50% were seen once. The specimen sequenced was CD4+ T cells sorted from blood. The receptors stem from a human donor with alopecia areata. Both conserved end residues are part of each CDR3. D genes are given only for firm matches. Size values are once, few and many counts, or a class for expanded clones, and some rows have none.

TGTGCCAGCAGCCAAGATTGGAGCTCCTACGAGCAGTACTTC,CASSQDWSSYEQYF,TRBV4-2,.,.,TRBJ2-7
TGTGCCAGCAGCACAAGGACTAGCGGGAGGGCAAACAATGAGCAGTTCTTC,CASSTRTSGRANNEQFF,TRBV7-2,TRBD2,few,TRBJ2-1
TGTGCCTGGAGACGCAGGGGGCCGGACACCTACGAGCAGTACTTC,CAWRRRGPDTYEQYF,TRBV30,TRBD1,once,TRBJ2-7
TGTGCCAGCAGCCCACTAGCGGGGGGGCCTGGCGAGCAGTTCTTC,CASSPLAGGPGEQFF,TRBV13,TRBD2,.,TRBJ2-1
TGCAGCGCTATGAACACTGAAGCTTTCTTT,CSAMNTEAFF,TRBV29-1,.,.,TRBJ1-1
TGTGCCAGCAGCTGGGACAGGGGTACTGAAGCTTTCTTT,CASSWDRGTEAFF,TRBV7-2,TRBD1,.,TRBJ1-1
TGTGCCAGCTCACCAGGAAAATCACTGAACACTGAAGCTTTCTTT,CASSPGKSLNTEAFF,TRBV18,.,few,TRBJ1-1
TGTGCCAGCAGCCAGGCCGGGCCACGTACCGGGGAGCTGTTTTTT,CASSQAGPRTGELFF,TRBV14,.,many,TRBJ2-2
TGCGCCAGCAGCTCAGGGGATTATAGCAATCAGCCCCAGCATTTT,CASSSGDYSNQPQHF,TRBV5-1,.,few,TRBJ1-5
TGTGCCTGGAGTAACAGGGTCGAGCAGTACTTC,CAWSNRVEQYF,TRBV30,.,once,TRBJ2-7
TGTGCCAGCTCACCAGGGATCCGCCTCTATGAGCAGTTCTTC,CASSPGIRLYEQFF,TRBV18,.,.,TRBJ2-1
TGTGCCAGCAGCTTGGCCAAGGGGGCCGGGGAGCTGTTTTTT,CASSLAKGAGELFF,TRBV5-4,.,.,TRBJ2-2
TGCGCCAGCAGCAGCACTAGCGCAAACAATGAGCAGTTCTTC,CASSSTSANNEQFF,TRBV5-1,TRBD2,.,TRBJ2-1
TGCGCCAGCAGTCTAACGTCAACTAGCACAGATACGCAGTATTTT,CASSLTSTSTDTQYF,TRBV4-3,.,.,TRBJ2-3
TGTGCTAGTGGTCCTGCCGGGACAGGGGATTCAAAAGGCTACACCTTC,CASGPAGTGDSKGYTF,TRBV12-5,TRBD1,.,TRBJ1-2
TGTGCCTGGAGTGTTGGACAGGGCAATCAGCCCCAGCATTTT,CAWSVGQGNQPQHF,TRBV30,TRBD1,.,TRBJ1-5
TGTGCCTGCGACCCGGGACAGGTTAACTATGGCTACACCTTC,CACDPGQVNYGYTF,TRBV30,TRBD1,.,TRBJ1-2
TGCGCCAGCAGCTTGGGGGACGGTTCCTACGAGCAGTACTTC,CASSLGDGSYEQYF,TRBV5-1,.,medium-sized,TRBJ2-7
TGCGCCAGCAGCTTCACAGGGGGCTCCTACAATGAGCAGTTCTTC,CASSFTGGSYNEQFF,TRBV5-1,TRBD1,.,TRBJ2-1
TGTGCCAGCAGCTTAGACAGGGGGACTGGCTACACCTTC,CASSLDRGTGYTF,TRBV7-2,TRBD1,.,TRBJ1-2
TGCGCCAGCAGCCAAGAAGGTTATTCCACAGGGCTCGATGAGCAGTTCTTC,CASSQEGYSTGLDEQFF,TRBV4-1,.,.,TRBJ2-1
TGTGCCAGCAGGATAACCGCCGGGGCGTTAAGAGAAAAACTGTTTTTT,CASRITAGALREKLFF,TRBV27,.,once,TRBJ1-4
TGTGCCAGCAGCTTCGGACAGGGAAGAGATACGCAGTATTTT,CASSFGQGRDTQYF,TRBV6-5,TRBD1,once,TRBJ2-3
TGCAGCGTTGTTTTTTACGGAGCACCCACAGATACGCAGTATTTT,CSVVFYGAPTDTQYF,TRBV29-1,.,few,TRBJ2-3
TGTGCCAGCAGTGAGGGTCCAGGCCCAGGGCCCCAGCATTTT,CASSEGPGPGPQHF,TRBV6-4,.,.,TRBJ1-5
TGTGCCAGCAGCCCGGACAGGGACAATGAGCAGTTCTTC,CASSPDRDNEQFF,TRBV7-3,TRBD1,.,TRBJ2-1
TGTGCCAGCAACACCGGGACAGGGGGCAGGTACGAGCAGTACTTC,CASNTGTGGRYEQYF,TRBV6-5,TRBD1,.,TRBJ2-7
TGCAGCGCCTACGATACAGGGGCCATGGGACACGAGCAGTACTTC,CSAYDTGAMGHEQYF,TRBV29-1,TRBD1,few,TRBJ2-7
TGTGCCAGCAGTAGCAACGAGTGGGGGAACACCGGGGAGCTGTTTTTT,CASSSNEWGNTGELFF,TRBV27,.,.,TRBJ2-2
TGTGCCAGCAGCTTAGCCGGCTACTACGAGCAGTACTTC,CASSLAGYYEQYF,TRBV7-2,.,.,TRBJ2-7
TGTGCCAGCAGCCCCGGGGGATACGAGCAGTACTTC,CASSPGGYEQYF,TRBV6-6,.,.,TRBJ2-7
TGTGCCAGCAGTCGCAGGGATGTGCAAGAGACCCAGTACTTC,CASSRRDVQETQYF,TRBV5-4,.,.,TRBJ2-5
TGTGCCAGCTCTCCGGACAGCTCCTACGAGCAGTACTTC,CASSPDSSYEQYF,TRBV18,.,.,TRBJ2-7
TGCGCCAGCAGTTCAGGCTCTGGGGCCAACGTCCTGACTTTC,CASSSGSGANVLTF,TRBV5-1,.,.,TRBJ2-6
TGTGCCAGCAGTTTAAGCGGGGCTGAGACCCAGTACTTC,CASSLSGAETQYF,TRBV27,TRBD2,once,TRBJ2-5
TGTGCCAGCGGTCCTCAGGGTATCACAGATACGCAGTATTTT,CASGPQGITDTQYF,TRBV27,.,.,TRBJ2-3
TGTGCCTGGAGTCAGTACCCCTACCCAAACATTCAGTACTTC,CAWSQYPYPNIQYF,TRBV30,.,.,TRBJ2-4
TGTGCCAGCTCACCCAAAAATCCTGACACCGGGGAGCTGTTTTTT,CASSPKNPDTGELFF,TRBV18,.,few,TRBJ2-2
TGTGCCAGTAGTATCCCCCCACGAGCGGCAGGGCTGACCTACACCTTC,CASSIPPRAAGLTYTF,TRBV19,.,few,TRBJ1-2
TGCAGCGTTGAAAGGGACAGTACCTACAATGAGCAGTTCTTC,CSVERDSTYNEQFF,TRBV29-1,TRBD1,few,TRBJ2-1
TGTGCCAGCAGCTTAAGGGCTAGCGGGGGGACGTACAATGAGCAGTTCTTC,CASSLRASGGTYNEQFF,TRBV7-2,TRBD2,few,TRBJ2-1
TGTGCCAGCAGCCCTCGGACTAGCGGGGTGGGAGATACGCAGTATTTT,CASSPRTSGVGDTQYF,TRBV9,TRBD2,few,TRBJ2-3
TGTGCCACCAGCACCACAGGGGACGAGCAGTACTTC,CATSTTGDEQYF,TRBV15,TRBD1,.,TRBJ2-7
TGCAGCGCTGTACAGGGACGGGGCACAGATACGCAGTATTTT,CSAVQGRGTDTQYF,TRBV29-1,.,few,TRBJ2-3
TGTGCCTGGATGACATTCAGGGAGGGAGGCACTGAAGCTTTCTTT,CAWMTFREGGTEAFF,TRBV30,.,few,TRBJ1-1
TGTGCCAGCAGCTTAACCGGGGTCGGCACAGATACGCAGTATTTT,CASSLTGVGTDTQYF,TRBV7-3,.,.,TRBJ2-3
TGTGCCAGCAGTGAACGGGACAGGGTACTATCAAGCTCTGGGGCCAACGTCCTGACTTTC,CASSERDRVLSSSGANVLTF,TRBV6-1,TRBD1,.,TRBJ2-6
TGCAGTGCTAGACCCGGTTCCGAGCAGTACTTC,CSARPGSEQYF,TRBV20-1,.,few,TRBJ2-7
TGTGCCTGGAGTGTGGGGGGGGCGCCTGCAACTAATGAAAAACTGTTTTTT,CAWSVGGAPATNEKLFF,TRBV30,.,.,TRBJ1-4
TGTGCCAGCAGTCCAACCCAGGGCGCGGGGGTCTTAAAGAATGAGCAGTTCTTC,CASSPTQGAGVLKNEQFF,TRBV27,TRBD2,few,TRBJ2-1
TGTGCCAGCAGCTTGAGGCTCGGGGAGGGTGAGACCCAGTACTTC,CASSLRLGEGETQYF,TRBV7-6,TRBD2,few,TRBJ2-5
TGTGCCAGCAGCCCTCAAGAGACCCAGTACTTC,CASSPQETQYF,TRBV28,.,.,TRBJ2-5
TGTGCCTGGAGTGTGCGGACCTTCGTGTTCCAGTACTTC,CAWSVRTFVFQYF,TRBV30,.,.,TRBJ2-7
TGTGCCTGGAGATCGACAGGGGTGGAGACCCAGTACTTC,CAWRSTGVETQYF,TRBV30,TRBD1,few,TRBJ2-5
TGTGCCAGTCATATGAACACTGAAGCTTTCTTT,CASHMNTEAFF,TRBV19,.,many,TRBJ1-1
TGTGCCAGCAGTGCGCGGACAGGGGGCGCAAAGGCGCAGTATTTT,CASSARTGGAKAQYF,TRBV2,TRBD1,.,TRBJ2-3